This TCR beta chain is from a study of T cells in Graves' hyperthyroidism and ophthalmopathy. Study-wide context: Blood was drawn when the patient was first diagnosed and still untreated.

In germline, CDR1 is LGHNT, CDR2 FRNRAP. The ends were cut back, 3 bases at V and 8 bases at J, with 10 bases in the middle. This CDR3 is built from 12 residues. Using RNA transcripts as the source, TCR beta CDR3 regions were amplified. The HTBI primer set drove a first-round RT-PCR of the TCR CDR3. MiXCR, run by TCRdb on the multiplex PCR reads, gives a single entry per CDR3 protein. The sample has some 380,000 distinct CDR3 sequences; approximately 12% are singletons. The patients, who ranged from 18 to 65 in age, presented with newly diagnosed hyperthyroidism lasting under 2 months. This clonotype showed up many times.

The receptor was isolated from a young man with Graves' hyperthyroidism that later progressed to Graves' ophthalmopathy. Sequencing input: blood. The rearrangement links TRBV12-5 to TRBJ1-1; D not resolved. The CDR3 sequence: CASGFSAMEAFF. Here the CDR3 DNA reads TGTGCTAGTGGTTTCTCAGCGATGGAAGCTTTCTTT.